The 10 T cell receptor beta chains presented below share a single source sample, sequenced in a study of technical replicates of blood from several donors. Assay used: immunoSEQ multiplex PCR; TCRdb lists only in-frame clones, some missing. The data contain around 84,000 clones, approximately 94% of them singletons. The specimen was T cells isolated from PBMCs. These TCRs come from a human donor in good health.

The table lists this clone with a count of one. An end of the junction differs from the germline gene, which may be a read error. The CDR3: CASSLGGGDAEAFF. CDR3 in DNA: TGTGCCAGCAGTTTGGGAGGCGGGGACGCTGAAGCTTTCTTT. This rearrangement joins TRBV5-8 to TRBJ1-1, with D maybe TRBD1 (5 bases). CDR1 is SGHTS and CDR2 is YDEGEE in the germline V gene. This CDR3 is built from 14 residues.

The chain recombines TRBV6-4 with TRBJ1-2, with 10 bases aligning to TRBD1. The CDR3 is 16 amino acids. Per the germline V gene, CDR1 is MRHNA and CDR2 is SNTAGT. The V and J ends lost 4 bases and 5 bases, in that order; junction bases with no gene match: 10. In nucleotides, the CDR3 is TGTGCCAGCAGTGTGACAGGGGGCGCAGCAGGATATGGCTACACCTTC. Translating gives CASSVTGGAAGYGYTF.

The gene calls are TRBV19 and TRBJ1-1; D not resolved. V was shortened by 7 bases and J by 5 bases, with 14 bases between the two germline ends. Germline CDR1 LNHDA, CDR2 SQIVND (reference sequence). CDR3 length: 13 amino acids. The CDR3 protein is CASIPGRRTEAFF. CDR3 DNA: TGTGCCAGTATCCCCGGCAGGAGGACTGAAGCTTTCTTT.

The CDR3 loop reads CASSNPGLPRQYF. For the CDR3, the DNA is TGTGCCAGCAGCAACCCGGGACTCCCTAGGCAGTACTTC. This rearrangement joins TRBV11-2 to TRBJ2-7, with D tentatively TRBD2 (6 bases). CDR3 size: 13 residues. Germline V gives CDR1 SGHAT, CDR2 FQNNGV. V shed 5 bases and J shed 9 bases, with 17 bases lying between them.

In its sample, this clone was seen once. The rearrangement uses TRBV10-3 and TRBJ2-7, with D hard to call. CDR3 length equals 12 residues. CDR1 ENHRY and CDR2 SYGVKD come from the germline V gene. Trimming cost V 4 bases and J 6 bases, with 10 bases left between them. In DNA form, the CDR3 reads TGTGCCATCAGTGGTGGGCAGTCCGAGCAGTACTTC. Its translation: CAISGGQSEQYF.

The V and J genes are TRBV9 and TRBJ2-5; TRBD2 agrees at 10 bases. The CDR3 runs 18 residues. From germline, CDR1 is SGDLS and CDR2 YYNGEE. The junction had 15 bases not matched to a gene; V was cut back by 5 bases and J by 2 bases. The CDR3 DNA sequence: TGTGCCAGCAGGCCTAAGCGGGGGGGCTGGGGAGGGCAAGAGACCCAGTACTTC. It yields the protein CASRPKRGGWGGQETQYF.

The rearrangement uses TRBV2 and TRBJ2-1; 10 bases align to TRBD2. CDR1 SNHLY and CDR2 FYNNEI come from the germline V gene. The junction had 6 bases not matched to a gene; V was cut back by 3 bases and J by 4 bases. The CDR3 is made up of 16 amino acids. The CDR3 DNA reads as TGTGCCAGCAGTGATGGGGGACTAGCGCGTTACAATGAGCAGTTCTTC. Residues: CASSDGGLARYNEQFF.

The rearrangement links TRBV7-9 to TRBJ1-2; TRBD1 might be the D (6 bases). CDR3 length: 14 residues. The germline V gene encodes CDR1 SEHNR and CDR2 FQNEAQ (reference sequence). V was trimmed by 4 bases and J by 0 bases, leaving 9 bases between them. DNA for the CDR3: TGTGCCAGCAGCTATGGGGGCCCTAACTATGGCTACACCTTC. Translation gives CASSYGGPNYGYTF.

Here the CDR3 reads CASSPIRVEQYF. For the CDR3, the DNA is TGTGCCAGCAGCCCCATCAGGGTCGAGCAGTACTTC. This rearrangement joins TRBV11-2 to TRBJ2-7, with D maybe TRBD1 (5 bases). Germline CDR1 is SGHAT and CDR2 is FQNNGV. CDR3 size: 12 residues. The V end lost 5 bases, the J end lost 6 bases, and 11 bases lay between the germline ends.

The chain joins TRBV25-1 to TRBJ1-2; the D gene is possibly TRBD1 (5 bases). Germline lookup yields CDR1 MGHDK and CDR2 SYGVNS. The CDR3 spans 15 residues. V lost 2 bases and J lost 4, with 14 bases in between. The CDR3 protein is CASSETNDRIYGYTF. CDR3 sequence (DNA): TGTGCCAGCAGTGAAACTAACGACAGAATCTATGGCTACACCTTC.